This T cell receptor (beta chain) was recorded in a study of cytomegalovirus exposure and HLA in healthy donors. Study in general: An early data release held approximately 80 million unique TCRs from HLA-typed donors. Whole-study findings and limits: Testing in vitro showed three CMV-associated chains specific for CMV antigens. TCR beta chains numbering more than 150 were designated cytomegalovirus-associated.

Germline CDR1 and CDR2: SQVTM and ANQGSEA. V dropped 0 bases and J dropped 2 bases, with 7 bases sitting between them. The length of the CDR3 is 13 residues. PCR involved 60 Vbeta and 13 Jbeta primers. Per the study methods: Roughly 11 million shared chains were among the approximately 76 million unique TCR beta chains that a later analysis counted. Produced via immunoSEQ multiplex PCR; TCRdb's table is partial and in-frame only. From that table come the V and J calls and clone size; the DNA was used to work out D and trimming. The sample records under 250,000 clones, approximately 82% being singletons. With respect to this clone: Its target is not known.

V usage is TRBV29-1 and J usage is TRBJ1-2; D not certain. The sequenced sample was PBMCs. This receptor was identified in a man in his late teens or twenties in good health and CMV-seronegative. The CDR3 here is CSVEEGPNYGYTF. In DNA form, the CDR3 reads TGCAGCGTTGAAGAGGGCCCGAACTATGGCTACACCTTC.